Each of the 2 T cell receptor beta chains below was sequenced from the same sample in a study of human T cells and chemical hapten exposure. TCRdb ran MiXCR on the RACE reads and lists one entry per CDR3 protein. There are fewer than 200,000 distinct CDR3 sequences in the sample; around a quarter occur only once, and around 2.3% lies in the top ten. Described time point: patch test 3, about 24 weeks after DPC sensitization. As to treatment: therapeutic diphenylcyclopropenone sensitization with weekly scalp DPC. Here the sequenced sample was whole blood, taken in connection with sensitization to the hapten diphenylcyclopropenone (DPC). The origin of the receptors is a woman younger than 35 with alopecia areata. Some clones in this sample may be carry-over from other donors' samples.

This clonotype has more than one count but fewer than ten. The chain recombines TRBV9 with TRBJ2-7; maybe TRBD1 (5 bases). Germline-derived CDR1 and CDR2 are SGDLS and YYNGEE. CDR3 length: 15 residues. The germline V and J ends were trimmed by 0 bases and 0 bases, with 10 bases remaining between them. DNA of the CDR3: TGTGCCAGCAGCGTAGCCAGCGACAGCTCCTACGAGCAGTACTTC. Translating it yields CASSVASDSSYEQYF.

This clonotype was picked up a small number of times. This chain uses TRBV27 with TRBJ1-1; possibly TRBD1 for D (5 bases). This CDR3 region has 14 residues. V lost 3 bases to trimming and J lost 4 bases, with 12 bases between them. CDR1 is MNHEY, CDR2 SMNVEV, per germline (reference sequence). As DNA, the CDR3 is TGTGCCAGCAGTTTGGGGGGTAAGGGCACTGAAGCTTTCTTT. Translation: CASSLGGKGTEAFF.